The entry that follows covers one TCR beta chain sequence. This clone has only one observation. The antigen it recognizes is unknown. Base qualities are missing; no much larger clone stands one base away. A distance of 7 bases separates the germline ends of V and J, which lose 1 base and 0 bases respectively. Measured from the cysteine to the phenylalanine, the CDR3 is 15 residues long. The entry retains the CDR3 DNA only, 45 bases that are in frame from base 1. CDR1 is given as SEHNR and CDR2 as FQNEAQ, both from the germline V gene (reference sequence). The record originates from a study of cytomegalovirus exposure and HLA in healthy donors (dated by TCRdb to 2016 to 2017). Regarding the complete study: An earlier analysis of approximately 590 of the donors reported more than 250 Gb of sequence data and 100 million to 140 million unique TCR beta sequences from about 180 million T cells. Four or five DR-DQ haplotypes were treated as single units for association and clustering because of strong linkage in the cohort. The T cell repertoires of 666 subjects were profiled by immunosequencing and related to cytomegalovirus serostatus. Among the roughly 400 genotyped donors, more than 70% belonged to the genetic ancestry cluster associated with self-reported Caucasian donors. The later analysis used no new phenotypic data to find candidate immune exposures, relying instead on TCR beta sequences and their occurrence across donors. An early release covering about 600 HLA-typed donors comprised about 300 gigabases of sequencing data and around 85 million unique TCR sequences. In a later analysis, previously published TCR beta repertoires from 666 donors were re-analyzed and high-resolution HLA genotyping was added so that TCR occurrence patterns could be studied. Alongside the repertoire data, information on donor age, sex, ethnicity and CMV serostatus was compiled. The study combined high-throughput TCR immunosequencing, statistical association of individual TCRs with disease status, and machine learning to predict cytomegalovirus infection status. Every discovery cohort repertoire had been produced on one sequencing platform. The number of typed donors differed by locus: 629-630 for A, B, C, DRB1 and DQB1; 500 to 550 for DQA1; approximately 600 for DPA1; and about 470 for DPB1. The study aimed to test whether signatures of past pathogen exposure could be identified by cataloging public T cell receptors. Both class I and class II loci were covered by HLA typing, at four-digit resolution. Genome-wide SNP genotypes for about 65% of the 666 donors were used in a later genetic analysis, which treated that subset as a discovery cohort. On average, around 240,000 unique TCR beta nucleotide sequences were sequenced per donor among about 400 genotyped donors of the cohort, with roughly 20% of those sequences being non-productive. To decide whether each TCR beta V gene segment behaved as functional or pseudogenic, an earlier analysis of approximately 590 of the donors relied on high-throughput TCR beta sequencing. In addition to the first cohort of roughly 670 subjects, a separate validation cohort of 120 different subjects was used.

In total, roughly 670 healthy bone marrow donors made up the cohort. All cohort members were sampled while nominally healthy, although unrecorded immune exposures were likely present. The donor tested CMV seropositive and was one of the 289 seropositive cohort members. A peripheral blood sample was collected from each donor, and TCR beta sequencing was performed on peripheral blood mononuclear cells. The Qiagen DNeasy Blood Extraction Kit was used to extract genomic DNA from the blood cell samples. Results the study describes overall, beyond this receptor: Sequencing depth was assumed to be roughly uniform across donors in the presence/absence analyses, though that assumption may not hold. A later genetic analysis reported fewer N-insertions in productive TCRs among donors in an Asian-associated ancestry cluster than the roughly 690-donor mean. Most CMV-associated TCR beta chains appeared to be HLA-restricted in a later analysis, and the HLA associations seemed to be driven largely by CMV exposure. The classifier was reported to diagnose cytomegalovirus status with high specificity and sensitivity in both the original cohort and the validation cohort. In vitro tests confirmed that a few of the cytomegalovirus-associated TCR beta chains recognize cytomegalovirus antigens. Because the 87-base-pair reads could not distinguish some IMGT-functional V segments, including TRBV6-2 and TRBV6-3, those segments were excluded. Immune exposure information for the cohort was limited to CMV serostatus. A group of highly shared sequence variants was considered likely to be a technical artifact of the sequencing pipeline. A further reported finding was that TCR beta sequences accurately predicted the HLA-A and HLA-B alleles for most subjects in the first cohort. While some public TCRs were present in many individuals, most TCR sequences turned up only very rarely across donors. The cohort was sequenced for TCR beta chains only, and without alpha or paired-chain data the features that could be detected were limited. Correlated functional status among segregating V segments might be attributable to linkage disequilibrium, but an unknown experimental factor could not be ruled out. Specific HLA alleles were associated with 15,000 to 20,000 TCR beta sequences at a false discovery rate of 0.05 in a later analysis. About 15 rarely observed V segments, including chromosome 9 orphons, were excluded from the earlier analysis of a few hundred of the donors because counts were too low. The study gave a list of under 200 TCR beta chains associated with cytomegalovirus. An association between a missense DCLRE1C variant and V-gene and J-gene trimming of TCR beta chains was found in a later genetic analysis and replicated in an independent cohort. In a later analysis, HLA-associated TCR beta chains were found to be more clonally expanded and to have lower generation probabilities than equally common non-associated chains. Because some donors lacked HLA typing at each locus, the association tests relied only on the typed subset. The authors suggested that the approach could potentially be generalized to other disease states and immunological phenotypes. Broadly in line with IMGT annotations, most TCR beta V segments showed up in productive rearrangements about 87% or about 30% of the time in an earlier analysis of several hundred of the donors. When HLA alleles, especially DR and DQ, strongly co-occurred, attributing TCR associations to individual alleles was difficult. According to a later analysis, parvovirus B19, influenza, CMV and Epstein-Barr virus appeared linked to several top co-occurrence clusters. In a later analysis, the rate of TCR association differed among HLA loci, with DRB1 alleles having the most associated TCRs and HLA-C alleles having the fewest.

The receptor library was made with the immunoSEQ multiplex PCR assay. For the multiplex PCR, a mixture combining 60 forward primers for TCR Vbeta segments and 13 reverse primers for TCR Jbeta segments was used. A multiplex PCR assay on genomic DNA amplified the CDR3 region of rearranged TCR beta genes. Amplified TCR beta libraries were sequenced as 87-base-pair reads on the Illumina HiSeq System. In the authors' own workflow: A later analysis tallied roughly 80 million unique TCR beta chains across the 666 repertoires, and some 10 million of those chains were shared by two or more donors. Raw reads were error-corrected and collapsed into unique sequences with a nearest-neighbor algorithm that merged closely related sequences to remove PCR and sequencing errors. V, D and J gene segments were assigned by aligning CDR3 sequences to IMGT reference sequences. For a sequence to be retained, at least a six-nucleotide match to both a V gene segment and a J gene segment was required. Rearrangements were called productive when the CDR3 lacked stop codons and stayed in frame with V and J; all others were non-productive. Following IMGT convention, CDR3 was defined as the stretch from the second conserved V-encoded cysteine up to the conserved J-encoded phenylalanine. The earlier analysis of some 580 of the donors excluded any sequence lacking an unambiguous match to a single V gene segment. In an earlier analysis of roughly 500 of the donors, V segments were called functional above 56.7% productive rearrangements and were called segregating when the between-donor standard deviation exceeded 5%. A statistical classification framework was built for diagnosing cytomegalovirus status from the catalog of TCR beta chain sequences. A later analysis assigned V and J genes by comparing TCR nucleotide sequences with IMGT/GENE-DB human TR gene sequences. The TCRdist pipeline was used in a later analysis to assign CDR3 sequences and most-parsimonious VDJ recombination scenarios. In a later analysis, each TCR beta chain was defined by its CDR3 amino acid sequence together with its V-gene family, and reads lacking a unique V-gene family were excluded. A later analysis removed roughly 590 highly shared, low-generation-probability nucleotide sequences to deal with suspected cross-contamination and a sequencing artifact. In a later analysis, a clonal expansion index for each public chain was calculated from normalized within-repertoire ranks of inferred template counts. In a later analysis, generation probabilities were computed with a VDJ recombination model fitted to out-of-frame rearrangements, and the resulting probabilities were checked against IGoR. Hypergeometric tests were used in a later analysis to score TCR-TCR, TCR-HLA and TCR-CMV co-occurrence, with a repertoire-size bias correction applied to the TCR pairs. A later analysis estimated false discovery rates by permuting HLA or CMV assignments 20 times. A later analysis grouped co-occurring TCRs with DBSCAN, adding TCRdist sequence similarity when clustering within HLA-allele-positive subsets. For co-occurrence clustering, repertoires with fewer than 30,000 or more than 120,000 public chains were excluded, along with roughly 5 repertoires with anomalous nucleotide sharing. In TCRdb, the immuneACCESS table is reduced to in-frame sequences with V and J assigned. These tables do not hold every clone; where another copy was compared, an unresolved V gene accounts for under half, and the others remain unexplained. From that table come the V and J calls and clone size; the DNA was used to work out D and trimming. Counted in this sample were more than 95,000 clones; 65% to 75% of them appeared once. 3% of the sample is held by the ten biggest clonotypes.

The sample consisted of PBMCs. The TCR was taken from a female donor in good health and CMV-seropositive. The rearrangement combines TRBV7-9 with TRBJ2-4; the D gene is not confidently resolved. The base sequence is TGTGCCAGCAGCTTAGTTGGCGGAGCCAAAAACATTCAGTACTTC. It encodes CASSLVGGAKNIQYF.